Included here is one T cell receptor beta chain sequence, with context. The target antigen is unknown. This sample was taken from a study of CD8 T cells in Susac syndrome. Across the study: Patients with Susac syndrome who were sequenced included more than five with active disease and fewer than 10 in remission. Study-level results: In TEMRA cells and active patients, CD8+ clonal expansion in Susac reached its peak. There were approximately 15 Susac-specific public clones in total CD8+ repertoires and four to six in CD8+ TEMRA repertoires.

Unmatched junction bases numbered 16, after V lost 5 bases and J lost 13 bases. Germline-derived CDR1 and CDR2 are GTSNPN and SVGIG (reference sequence). The CDR3 covers 13 residues. Reverse transcription of 0.5 to 1 ug RNA was performed with random hexamers. Amplification of TCR beta CDR3 by immunoSEQ multiplex PCR spanned 54 Vbeta and 13 Jbeta. Each CDR3 protein gets one entry after TCRdb re-called the immunoSEQ multiplex PCR reads with MiXCR. This table holds some 200,000 distinct CDR3 sequences, about 95% found once. The sequence derives from a human donor with Susac syndrome. The sequencing sample was made of CD8+ T cells from PBMCs. The V call is TRBV30, the J call TRBJ1-2, with 7 bases identical to TRBD1. The CDR3 reads CAWEPGQSPGCTF. CDR3 coding DNA: TGTGCCTGGGAACCGGGACAGTCCCCAGGTTGCACCTTC.